The T cell receptor beta chain under discussion was sequenced for a study of vaccination effects on CD4 cells after COVID-19. About the study: CD4+ T cells specific for antigen were expanded with viral peptide pools by the ViraFEST assay before sequencing. Whole-study results and caveats: Both infection-induced and vaccine-induced clones contracted markedly at late post-vaccination timepoints. Just 1 of 255 vaccine-induced clones in healthy recipients was cross-reactive.

Culture proceeded for about 11 days, and CD4+ T cells were then isolated. The authors replaced half the medium with IL-2 medium on days 3 and 7. Notes on this clone: Its antigen is still unknown.

The data were produced by immunoSEQ multiplex PCR, yet TCRdb's version contains in-frame clones alone and is incomplete. Here the sample spans roughly 50,000 clones, 67% being singletons. The sample in question was CD4+ T cells from PBMCs cultured without peptide, obtained before COVID-19 vaccination. The clonotype comes from a human donor who received a COVID-19 vaccine.

CDR3 in amino acids: CASSPLEGIAEAFF. CDR3 nucleotides: TGTGCCAGCTCACCACTGGAGGGAATCGCTGAAGCTTTCTTT. The chain combines TRBV18 with TRBJ1-1, with D unclear. V lost 1 base, J lost 6 bases, and 12 bases lay in between. CDR1 is KGHSH and CDR2 is LQKENI in the germline V gene. The CDR3 is 14 amino acids.